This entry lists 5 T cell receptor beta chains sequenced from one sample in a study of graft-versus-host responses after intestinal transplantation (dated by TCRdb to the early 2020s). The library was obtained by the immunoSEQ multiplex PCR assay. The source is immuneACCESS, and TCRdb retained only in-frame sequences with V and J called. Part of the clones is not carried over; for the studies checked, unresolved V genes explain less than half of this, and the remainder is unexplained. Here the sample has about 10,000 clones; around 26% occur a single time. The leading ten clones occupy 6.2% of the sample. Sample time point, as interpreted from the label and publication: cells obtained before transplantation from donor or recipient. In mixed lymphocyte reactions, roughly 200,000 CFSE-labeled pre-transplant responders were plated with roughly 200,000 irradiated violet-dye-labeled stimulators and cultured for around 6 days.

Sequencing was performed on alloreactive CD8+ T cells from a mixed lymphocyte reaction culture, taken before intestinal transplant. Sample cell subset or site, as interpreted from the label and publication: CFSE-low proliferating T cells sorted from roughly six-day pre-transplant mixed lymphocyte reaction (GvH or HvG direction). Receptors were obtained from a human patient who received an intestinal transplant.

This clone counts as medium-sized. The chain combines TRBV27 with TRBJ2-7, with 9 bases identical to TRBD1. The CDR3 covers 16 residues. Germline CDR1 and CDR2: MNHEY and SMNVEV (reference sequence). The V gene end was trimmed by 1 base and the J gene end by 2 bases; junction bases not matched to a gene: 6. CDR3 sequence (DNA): TGTGCCAGCAGTTTATGGGGACAGGGTAGCGCCTACGAGCAGTACTTC. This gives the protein CASSLWGQGSAYEQYF.

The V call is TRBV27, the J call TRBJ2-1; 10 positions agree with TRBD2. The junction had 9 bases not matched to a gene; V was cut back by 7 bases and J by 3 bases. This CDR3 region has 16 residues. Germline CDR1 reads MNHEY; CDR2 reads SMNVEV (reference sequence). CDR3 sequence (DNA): TGTGCCAGCACCATAGGGGCTAGCGGGGGCTACAATGAGCAGTTCTTC. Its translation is CASTIGASGGYNEQFF.

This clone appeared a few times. This chain's CDR3 is CASSSGQGWETEAFF. CDR3 nucleotides: TGTGCCAGCAGCTCGGGACAGGGTTGGGAAACTGAAGCTTTCTTT. The chain joins TRBV13 to TRBJ1-1; 9 nucleotides agree with TRBD1. In germline, CDR1 is PRHDT, CDR2 FYEKMQ (reference sequence). V gave up 4 bases and J gave up 5 bases; unmatched junction bases: 8. CDR3 size: 15 residues. Drawing the rest from reference TRBV13 and TRBJ1-1, the complete variable domain is AAGVIQSPRHLIKEKRETATLKCYPIPRHDTVYWYQQGPGQDPQFLISFYEKMQSDKGSIPDRFSAQQFSDYHSELNMSSLELGDSALYFCASSSGQGWETEAFFGQGTRLTVV.

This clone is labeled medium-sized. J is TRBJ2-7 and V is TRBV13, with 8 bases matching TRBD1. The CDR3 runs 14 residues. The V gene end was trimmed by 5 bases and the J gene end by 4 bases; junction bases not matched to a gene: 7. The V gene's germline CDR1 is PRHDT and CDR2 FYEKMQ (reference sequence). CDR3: CASSRGDRLYEQYF. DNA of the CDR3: TGTGCCAGCAGCAGAGGGGACAGGCTGTACGAGCAGTACTTC. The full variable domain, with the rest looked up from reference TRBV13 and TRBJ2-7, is AAGVIQSPRHLIKEKRETATLKCYPIPRHDTVYWYQQGPGQDPQFLISFYEKMQSDKGSIPDRFSAQQFSDYHSELNMSSLELGDSALYFCASSRGDRLYEQYFGPGTRLTVT.

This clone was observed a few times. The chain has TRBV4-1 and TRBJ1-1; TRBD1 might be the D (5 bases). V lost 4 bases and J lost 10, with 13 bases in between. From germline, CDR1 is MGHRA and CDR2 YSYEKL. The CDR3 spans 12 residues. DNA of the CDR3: TGCGCCAGCAGCCCTACCACGGGGGTAGCTTTCTTT. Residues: CASSPTTGVAFF.